One sample yielded the 23 T cell receptor beta chains listed below, sequenced in a study of OX40 agonist ivuxolimab in advanced cancers. The method was immunoSEQ multiplex PCR; TCRdb's version includes in-frame clones alone and lacks a portion of them. Of 100,000 to 150,000 clones listed, about 93% are singletons. The specimen comprised CD4+ or CD8+ T cells sorted from blood, sampled in a trial of the OX40 agonist ivuxolimab. These receptor sequences come from an adult with an advanced solid tumor such as melanoma, head and neck, liver or kidney cancer.

With regard to this clone: The germline gene is not matched at one end of the junction; a read error may be the cause. The genes are TRBV5-1 and TRBJ1-5; perhaps TRBD1 as D (6 bases). Germline CDR1 SGHRS, CDR2 YFSETQ. CDR3 length equals 14 residues. CDR3 in amino acids: CASSSAAGAQPQHF. In DNA form, the CDR3 reads TGTGCCAGCAGCTCCGCTGCGGGGGCGCAGCCCCAGCATTTT.

The V and J genes are TRBV6-1 and TRBJ2-1, with D unclear. The CDR3 contains 16 residues. The germline V gene encodes CDR1 MNHNS and CDR2 SASEGT. V was clipped by 2 bases and J by 0 bases, with 11 bases between them. CDR3 sequence reads: CASSESRGSSYNEQFF. As DNA, the CDR3 is TGTGCCAGCAGTGAAAGTCGAGGTAGCTCCTACAATGAGCAGTTCTTC.

This sequence joins TRBV9 and TRBJ2-2, with no clear D. Germline loops: CDR1 SGDLS, CDR2 YYNGEE. Trimming stripped 0 bases from V and 7 bases from J, with 10 bases between. The CDR3 has 14 amino acids. The CDR3 protein is CASSVGNRNGELFF. The CDR3 region has the DNA TGTGCCAGCAGCGTAGGTAACCGGAACGGGGAGCTGTTTTTT.

The rearrangement links TRBV5-4 to TRBJ1-2, with 8 bases lining up with TRBD1. The germline CDR1 and CDR2 sequences are SGHNT and YYREEE (reference sequence). The CDR3 is 13 residues long. V lost 3 bases, J lost 7 bases, and 5 bases stayed unmatched. CDR3 in amino acids: CASSSTGDGGYTF. DNA for the CDR3: TGTGCCAGCAGCTCGACAGGGGATGGTGGCTACACCTTC.

The rearrangement links TRBV4-3 to TRBJ2-1; D ambiguous. The germline V gene has CDR1 LGHNA and CDR2 YSLEER. The CDR3 covers 15 residues. The V end lost 1 base, the J end lost 6 bases, and 13 bases lay between the germline ends. CDR3 coding DNA: TGCGCCAGCAGCCAAGCAATGGCCAGAGGCAATGAGCAGTTCTTC. Protein: CASSQAMARGNEQFF.

The chain is built from TRBV6-5 and TRBJ1-1; D remains ambiguous. The CDR3 runs to 11 residues. The ends were cut back, 6 bases at V and 4 bases at J, with 6 bases in the middle. Looked up from germline, CDR1 is MNHEY and CDR2 is SVGAGI. The CDR3 bases are TGTGCCAGCAGCGGGCGCACTGAAGCTTTCTTT. Protein sequence: CASSGRTEAFF.

The rearrangement joins TRBV9 to TRBJ1-5; D perhaps matches TRBD1 (5 bases). V shed 3 bases and J shed 0 bases, with 10 bases lying between them. There are 15 residues in the CDR3. Germline V lookup: CDR1 SGDLS, CDR2 YYNGEE. As DNA, the CDR3 is TGTGCCAGCAGCGGGGGCCTCAATAGCAATCAGCCCCAGCATTTT. Translating gives CASSGGLNSNQPQHF.

The chain recombines TRBV19 with TRBJ2-5; D is perhaps TRBD2 (6 bases). Germline CDR1 is LNHDA and CDR2 is SQIVND (reference sequence). With 7 bases removed from V and 1 base from J, the gap between germline ends came to 10 bases. The CDR3 has 13 residues. This CDR3 reads CASKGRTQETQYF. CDR3 DNA: TGTGCCAGTAAGGGGAGGACCCAAGAGACCCAGTACTTC.

The chain is built from TRBV11-2 and TRBJ1-1; D gene unclear. The germline V gene encodes CDR1 SGHAT and CDR2 FQNNGV. The CDR3 consists of 14 residues. V was pared by 5 bases and J by 4 bases, with 14 bases between. The CDR3 sequence is CASSAQAAGTEAFF. The CDR3 DNA sequence: TGTGCCAGCAGCGCTCAGGCTGCCGGCACTGAAGCTTTCTTT.

This chain connects TRBV6-5 to TRBJ1-2; tentative D call: TRBD1 (6 bases). Germline V gives CDR1 MNHEY, CDR2 SVGAGI. The CDR3 loop spans 14 amino acids. V gave up 6 bases and J gave up 2 bases, with 13 bases separating them. The CDR3 sequence is CASRVRGWNYGYTF. CDR3 DNA sequence: TGTGCCAGCAGGGTCAGGGGTTGGAACTATGGCTACACCTTC.

The chain employs TRBV7-7 and TRBJ2-2; TRBD2 matches at 8 bases. Losses at the gene ends were 1 base for V and 5 bases for J; bases not matched to a gene: 6. CDR1 and CDR2 (germline): SSHAT, FNYEAQ (reference sequence). This CDR3 has 16 residues. The CDR3 protein is CASSLGPTSGTGELFF. CDR3 in DNA: TGTGCCAGCAGCTTAGGACCTACTAGCGGAACCGGGGAGCTGTTTTTT.

The CDR3 DNA is TGTGCCAGCGGCGGGACGGTGAACACTGAAGCTTTCTTT. Its translation is CASGGTVNTEAFF. The gene calls are TRBV6-6 and TRBJ1-1; tentatively, D is TRBD1 (5 bases). Trimming removed 8 bases at V and 0 bases at J, with 10 bases between. From germline, CDR1 is MNHNY and CDR2 SVGAGI (reference sequence). This CDR3 comprises 13 residues.

The chain carries TRBV4-3 and TRBJ2-2; unclear D gene. Looked up from germline, CDR1 is LGHNA and CDR2 is YSLEER. Deletions cut 1 base from V and 6 bases from J, with 9 bases between. CDR3 size: 14 residues. This CDR3 is CASSQVERSGELFF. The CDR3 DNA is TGCGCCAGCAGCCAAGTTGAGCGATCCGGGGAGCTGTTTTTT.

This chain joins TRBV18 and TRBJ2-2; D might be TRBD1 (5 bases). Trimming shortened V by 7 bases and J by 6 bases, and 18 bases separated the two germline ends. The CDR3 extends over 15 amino acids. CDR1 is KGHSH and CDR2 is LQKENI in the germline V gene. CDR3: CASLLSQGDAGELFF. CDR3 nucleotide sequence: TGTGCCAGCTTACTCAGTCAGGGCGACGCCGGGGAGCTGTTTTTT.

This chain links TRBV18 with TRBJ1-3, with D unresolved. Germline assignment: CDR1 KGHSH and CDR2 LQKENI. Trimming pared 6 bases from V and 8 bases from J, leaving 11 bases between. The CDR3 has 12 amino acids. The CDR3 bases are TGTGCCAGCTCCCCCCAGGCTGACACCATATATTTT. Its protein is CASSPQADTIYF.

The rearrangement uses TRBV9 and TRBJ2-5; D remains ambiguous. This CDR3 is 13 amino acids long. V gave up 3 bases and J gave up 5 bases, with 11 bases separating them. CDR1 and CDR2 (germline): SGDLS, YYNGEE. This chain's CDR3 is CASSAVFGETQYF. The CDR3, as DNA: TGTGCCAGCAGCGCCGTGTTTGGGGAGACCCAGTACTTC.

J is TRBJ1-5 and V is TRBV27, with 10 bases aligning to TRBD1. The J segment lost 7 bases and the V segment lost 5 bases, leaving 8 bases of the junction unmatched. CDR3 size: 15 residues. The V gene's germline CDR1 is MNHEY and CDR2 SMNVEV (reference sequence). The CDR3 DNA reads TGTGCCAGCAGTGTTACCCGGGACAGGGGACAGCCCCAGCATTTT. Amino acid sequence: CASSVTRDRGQPQHF.

V and J are TRBV27 and TRBJ1-1; D call uncertain. The germline gives CDR1 MNHEY, CDR2 SMNVEV (reference sequence). The CDR3 is 14 residues long. Trimming shortened V by 5 bases and J by 3 bases, and 13 bases separated the two germline ends. The CDR3 DNA sequence: TGTGCCAGCAGTAAACGGTCCGGGGACACTGAAGCTTTCTTT. Amino acids: CASSKRSGDTEAFF.

Only a few counts were recorded for this clone. The chain is built from TRBV9 and TRBJ1-2; D uncertain. The length of the CDR3 is 12 residues. CDR1 and CDR2 from the germline V gene are SGDLS and YYNGEE. V dropped 3 bases and J dropped 6 bases, with 9 bases sitting between them. The CDR3 loop reads CASSAAPHGYTF. Written as DNA, the CDR3 is TGTGCCAGCAGCGCCGCTCCGCATGGCTACACCTTC. Full variable domain (rest looked up from reference TRBV9 and TRBJ1-2): DSGVTQTPKHLITATGQRVTLRCSPRSGDLSVYWYQQSLDQGLQFLIQYYNGEERAKGNILERFSAQQFPDLHSELNLSSLELGDSALYFCASSAAPHGYTFGSGTRLTVV.

V gene TRBV29-1 combines with J gene TRBJ2-7, with 7 positions matching TRBD1. The CDR3 sequence is 17 residues long. The V gene end was trimmed by 1 base and the J gene end by 2 bases; junction bases not matched to a gene: 14. CDR1 SQVTM and CDR2 ANQGSEA come from the germline V gene. The CDR3 sequence: CSVEGTGTATLAYEQYF. The CDR3 DNA sequence: TGCAGCGTTGAAGGAACCGGGACAGCTACCCTGGCCTACGAGCAGTACTTC.

The chain combines TRBV7-8 with TRBJ2-5, with D possibly being TRBD1 (5 bases). This CDR3 spans 21 amino acids. V shed 5 bases and J shed 1 base, with 32 bases lying between them. CDR1 is SGHVS and CDR2 is FQNEAQ in the germline V gene. CDR3 region: CASSQGFTFPGPYNGQETQYF. CDR3 nucleotides: TGTGCCAGCAGCCAAGGCTTTACGTTCCCAGGGCCGTATAACGGCCAAGAGACCCAGTACTTC.

This sequence joins TRBV13 and TRBJ2-7; D may match TRBD1 or TRBD2 (5 bases each). The V end lost 8 bases, the J end lost 4 bases, and 18 bases lay between the germline ends. CDR3 length: 14 amino acids. Per the germline V gene, CDR1 is PRHDT and CDR2 is FYEKMQ (reference sequence). The CDR3 protein is CASQPGRGVYEQYF. The CDR3 DNA follows: TGTGCCAGCCAGCCGGGACGAGGGGTTTACGAGCAGTACTTC.

This chain uses TRBV18 with TRBJ2-2; D not resolved. Between the trimmed V and J ends, which lost 2 bases and 3 bases, there was a span of 13 bases. The CDR3 length is 16 residues. Germline V gene sequence: CDR1 KGHSH, CDR2 LQKENI. CDR3 sequence (DNA): TGTGCCAGCTCACCAGGGGTGGTAAGAGACACCGGGGAGCTGTTTTTT. Encoded protein: CASSPGVVRDTGELFF.